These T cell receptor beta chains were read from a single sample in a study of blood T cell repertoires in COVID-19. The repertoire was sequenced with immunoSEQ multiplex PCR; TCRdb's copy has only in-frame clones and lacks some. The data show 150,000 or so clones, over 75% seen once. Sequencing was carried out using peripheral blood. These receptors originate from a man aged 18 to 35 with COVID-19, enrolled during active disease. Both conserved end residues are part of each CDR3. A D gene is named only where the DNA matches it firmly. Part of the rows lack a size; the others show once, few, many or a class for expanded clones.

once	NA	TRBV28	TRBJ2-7	CASSDLSGSPGNEQYF	TGTGCCAGCAGCGACCTTAGCGGATCCCCGGGGAACGAGCAGTACTTC
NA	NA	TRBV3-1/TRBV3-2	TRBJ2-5	CASSQASGPPYF	TGTGCCAGCAGCCAAGCGAGCGGGCCACCTTACTTC
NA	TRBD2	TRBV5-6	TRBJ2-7	CASSSGGGYEQYF	TGTGCCAGCAGCTCGGGCGGGGGGTACGAGCAGTACTTC
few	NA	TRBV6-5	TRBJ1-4	CASSYSSGVGEKLLF	TGTGCCAGCAGTTACTCTTCAGGGGTTGGCGAAAAACTGCTTTTT
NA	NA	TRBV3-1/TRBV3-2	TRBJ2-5	CASSQRGLPQETQYF	TGTGCCAGCAGCCAGCGAGGACTACCACAAGAGACCCAGTACTTC
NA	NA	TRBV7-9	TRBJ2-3	CASSFRGMGDTQYF	TGTGCCAGCAGCTTTCGGGGGATGGGAGATACGCAGTATTTT
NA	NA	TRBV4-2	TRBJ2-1	CASIGRAQYLHEQFF	TGTGCCAGCATCGGCAGGGCCCAATACCTGCATGAGCAGTTCTTC
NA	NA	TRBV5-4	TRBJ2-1	CASSLDRVPYNEQFF	TGTGCCAGCAGCTTGGACAGAGTGCCCTACAATGAGCAGTTCTTC
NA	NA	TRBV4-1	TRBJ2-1	CASSNGNEQFF	TGCGCCAGCAGTAACGGGAATGAGCAGTTCTTC
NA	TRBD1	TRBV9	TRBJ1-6	CASSVQGQANSPLHF	TGTGCCAGCAGCGTGCAGGGACAGGCCAATTCACCCCTCCACTTT
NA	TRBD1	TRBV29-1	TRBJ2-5	CSVGQGQETQYF	TGCAGCGTGGGACAGGGGCAAGAGACCCAGTACTTC
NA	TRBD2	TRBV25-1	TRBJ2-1	CASRQSGSTYNEQFF	TGTGCCAGCAGACAAAGCGGGAGCACCTACAATGAGCAGTTCTTC
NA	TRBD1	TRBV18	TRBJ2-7	CASSPSFAGQGSYEQYF	TGTGCCAGCTCACCATCCTTCGCAGGACAGGGCTCCTACGAGCAGTACTTC
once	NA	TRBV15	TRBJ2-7	CATSRGTGSYEQYF	TGTGCCACCAGCAGGGGGACTGGGAGCTACGAGCAGTACTTC
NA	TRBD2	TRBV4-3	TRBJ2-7	CASSQLLAGEQYF	TGCGCCAGCAGCCAACTCCTAGCGGGGGAGCAGTACTTC
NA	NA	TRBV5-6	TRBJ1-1	CASSHPLEETILEAFF	TGTGCCAGCAGCCACCCCCTGGAGGAAACAATACTTGAAGCTTTCTTT
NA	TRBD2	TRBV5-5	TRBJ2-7	CASSSVGLAGGREQYF	TGTGCCAGCAGTTCCGTCGGACTAGCGGGGGGAAGGGAGCAGTACTTC
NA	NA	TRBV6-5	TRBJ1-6	CASSYSPNSSPLHF	TGTGCCAGCAGTTACTCCCCTAATTCATCACCCCTCCACTTT
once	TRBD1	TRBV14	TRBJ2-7	CASSRDQDRGSEQYF	TGTGCCAGCAGCCGAGATCAGGACAGGGGGAGCGAGCAGTACTTC
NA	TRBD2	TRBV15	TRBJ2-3	CATSMYQLADFSTDTQYF	TGTGCCACCAGCATGTACCAACTAGCGGATTTTAGCACAGATACGCAGTATTTT
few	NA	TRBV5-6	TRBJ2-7	CASSGAPLREQYF	TGTGCCAGCAGCGGTGCCCCCCTCCGGGAGCAGTACTTC
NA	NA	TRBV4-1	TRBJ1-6	CASSQLSYNSPLHF	TGCGCCAGCAGCCAATTGAGTTATAATTCACCCCTCCACTTT
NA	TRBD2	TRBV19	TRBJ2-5	CASSGTTETQYF	TGTGCCAGTAGCGGGACTACCGAGACCCAGTACTTC
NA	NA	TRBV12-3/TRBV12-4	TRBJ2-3	CASTGPRTDTQYF	TGTGCCAGCACAGGGCCCCGCACAGATACGCAGTATTTT
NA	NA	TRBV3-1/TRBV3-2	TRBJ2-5	CASSPSPGEAGQETQYF	TGTGCCAGCAGCCCGAGTCCCGGCGAGGCGGGACAAGAGACCCAGTACTTC
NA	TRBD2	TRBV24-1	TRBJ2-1	CATSGRSGKSVDEQFF	TGTGCCACCAGTGGTCGTAGCGGGAAGAGCGTCGATGAGCAGTTCTTC
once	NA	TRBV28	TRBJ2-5	CASSFPRHLTYQETQYF	TGTGCCAGCAGTTTCCCCCGACACCTCACGTACCAAGAGACCCAGTACTTC
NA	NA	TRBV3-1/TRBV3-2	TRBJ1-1	CASSRGTGNTEAFF	TGTGCCAGCAGCCGCGGGACGGGGAACACTGAAGCTTTCTTT
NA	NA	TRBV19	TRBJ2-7	CASSFGHSYEQYF	TGTGCCAGTAGCTTTGGACATTCCTACGAGCAGTACTTC
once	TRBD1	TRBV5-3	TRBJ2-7	CARRSKGAGAEQYF	TGTGCCAGAAGATCTAAGGGGGCCGGGGCCGAGCAGTACTTC
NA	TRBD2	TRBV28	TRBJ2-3	CASSWEPGLSGSQDTQYF	TGTGCCAGCAGTTGGGAACCCGGACTAAGCGGGAGTCAAGATACGCAGTATTTT
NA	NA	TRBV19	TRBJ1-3	CASSPRGWVPSGNTIYF	TGTGCCAGTAGCCCCCGAGGGTGGGTGCCCTCTGGAAACACCATATATTTT
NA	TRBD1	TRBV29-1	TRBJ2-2	CSVSKGTASNTGELFF	TGCAGCGTTTCGAAAGGGACAGCCTCGAACACCGGGGAGCTGTTTTTT
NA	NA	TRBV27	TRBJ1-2	CASSTSLGGNYGYTF	TGTGCCAGCAGTACATCCCTAGGAGGGAACTATGGCTACACCTTC
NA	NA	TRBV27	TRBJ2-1	CASISGTYNEQFF	TGTGCCAGCATTTCAGGGACCTACAATGAGCAGTTCTTC
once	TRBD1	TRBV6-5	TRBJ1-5	CASSTGQWGERPQHF	TGTGCCAGCAGTACGGGACAGTGGGGCGAACGGCCCCAGCATTTT
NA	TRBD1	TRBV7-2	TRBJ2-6	CASSLVWPGGSGANVLTF	TGTGCCAGCAGCTTAGTGTGGCCAGGGGGCTCTGGGGCCAACGTCCTGACTTTC
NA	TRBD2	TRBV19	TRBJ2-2	CASSMYYSGTSGDTNTGELFF	TGTGCCAGTAGTATGTACTACTCCGGGACTAGCGGAGACACGAACACCGGGGAGCTGTTTTTT
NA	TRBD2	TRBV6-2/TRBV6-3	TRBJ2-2	CASSYEPGREDTGELFF	TGTGCCAGCAGTTACGAACCGGGGAGGGAGGACACCGGGGAGCTGTTTTTT
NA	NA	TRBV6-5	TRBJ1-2	CASSYSNRVYGYTF	TGTGCCAGCAGTTACTCGAACAGGGTCTATGGCTACACCTTC
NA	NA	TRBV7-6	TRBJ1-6	CASSPDQGNNSPLHF	TGTGCCAGCAGCCCCGACCAGGGAAATAATTCACCCCTCCACTTT
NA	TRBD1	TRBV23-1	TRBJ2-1	CASRPGTGCDNEQFF	TGCGCCAGCAGACCCGGGACAGGGTGTGACAATGAGCAGTTCTTC
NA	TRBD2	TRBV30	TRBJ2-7	CAWKTAGGPPYEQYF	TGTGCCTGGAAAACAGCGGGAGGGCCCCCCTACGAGCAGTACTTC
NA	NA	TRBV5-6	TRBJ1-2	CASSLGQDYGYGYTF	TGTGCCAGCAGCTTGGGGCAGGATTACGGCTATGGCTACACCTTC
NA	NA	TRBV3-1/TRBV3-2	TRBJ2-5	CASSQDSFRETQYF	TGTGCCAGCAGCCAAGACTCCTTCCGGGAGACCCAGTACTTC